These 7 T cell receptor beta chains came from one sample sequenced in a study of T cell changes during pregnancy in multiple sclerosis. TCRdb's copy holds only in-frame clones and misses some; the assay was immunoSEQ multiplex PCR. The sample consists of some 36,000 clones, 90% to 95% of them appearing once. Sample: CD4+ T cells from peripheral blood mononuclear cells, taken in the second trimester of pregnancy. The receptors stem from a female donor with multiple sclerosis, enrolled in a pregnancy study.

This clone was observed once. The CDR3 loop reads CASSGAGDREMEQYF. CDR3 in DNA: TGTGCCAGTAGTGGGGCAGGGGACAGGGAGATGGAGCAGTACTTC. V gene TRBV19 combines with J gene TRBJ2-7; 9 bases match TRBD1. V shed 5 bases, J shed 7 bases, and the junction held 12 bases outside the gene matches. Germline V gives CDR1 LNHDA, CDR2 SQIVND (reference sequence). The CDR3 consists of 15 residues.

This clone was seen only a few times. The chain links TRBV4-2 to TRBJ1-4; unclear D gene. CDR3 length: 14 residues. Trimming shortened V by 0 bases and J by 7 bases, and 9 bases separated the two germline ends. Germline values: CDR1 LGHNA, CDR2 YNFKEQ. The CDR3 spells CASSQDRKREKLFF. Here the CDR3 DNA reads TGTGCCAGCAGCCAAGACCGGAAGCGTGAAAAACTGTTTTTT.

The chain couples TRBV4-3 to TRBJ1-4; D perhaps matches TRBD1 (5 bases). V gave up 0 bases and J gave up 3 bases, with 8 bases separating them. CDR3 length: 15 residues. Germline V gene sequence: CDR1 LGHNA, CDR2 YSLEER. In nucleotides, the CDR3 is TGCGCCAGCAGCCAAGAGGCAGGGCCTAATGAAAAACTGTTTTTT. It is translated as CASSQEAGPNEKLFF.

This rearrangement joins TRBV28 to TRBJ1-1; D might be TRBD1 (6 bases). The CDR3 covers 15 residues. The V gene's germline CDR1 is MDHEN and CDR2 SYDVKM. V was clipped by 7 bases and J by 0 bases, with 15 bases between them. The CDR3 nucleotides are TGTGCCAGCACCCCCCTTACAGGGATGAACACTGAAGCTTTCTTT. Its protein product is CASTPLTGMNTEAFF.

V gene TRBV2 combines with J gene TRBJ1-5, with D perhaps TRBD1 (6 bases). The CDR3 extends over 13 amino acids. CDR1 and CDR2 from the germline V gene are SNHLY and FYNNEI. With 7 bases removed from V and 7 bases from J, the gap between germline ends came to 14 bases. CDR3 sequence: CASNLQGKQPQHF. In DNA form, the CDR3 reads TGTGCCAGCAACCTACAGGGAAAACAGCCCCAGCATTTT.

The rearrangement joins TRBV2 to TRBJ2-1; 11 positions match TRBD2. V lost 6 bases to trimming and J lost 8 bases; unmatched junction nucleotides: 6. The length of the CDR3 is 14 residues. Germline CDR1 and CDR2: SNHLY and FYNNEI. CDR3 in amino acids: CASRAGTSGDEQFF. In nucleotides, the CDR3 is TGTGCCAGCAGAGCCGGGACTAGCGGCGATGAGCAGTTCTTC.

The gene calls are TRBV6-4 and TRBJ2-1, with 11 bases aligning to TRBD2. V was clipped by 2 bases and J by 8 bases; unmatched bases: 5. The CDR3 has 15 residues. Per germline, CDR1 MRHNA and CDR2 SNTAGT. The CDR3: CASSDGTSGSHEQFF. CDR3 sequence (DNA): TGTGCCAGCAGTGACGGGACTAGCGGAAGTCATGAGCAGTTCTTC.